The rows below give T cell receptor beta chains drawn from one sample of a study of T cells after yellow fever vaccination. TCRdb used MiXCR to reprocess the 5' RACE reads, holding one entry per CDR3 protein. The sample records 450,000 to 600,000 distinct CDR3 sequences, approximately 13% being singletons. This specimen was PBMCs, taken on the day of the yellow fever booster vaccination. These receptors all stem from a man aged 25 to 40 who received the YFV17D yellow fever vaccine. Both conserved end residues are part of each CDR3. Fields, in order: J gene, V gene, clone size, D gene, CDR3 protein, CDR3 DNA. D genes are given only for firm matches. Size values are once, few and many counts, or a class for expanded clones, and some rows have none.

j_gene: TRBJ1-1; v_gene: TRBV5-1; abundance: many; d_gene: TRBD1; CDR3aa: CASSPGQGASGNTEAFF; CDR3nt: TGCGCCAGCAGCCCGGGACAGGGGGCGAGTGGGAACACTGAAGCTTTCTTT
j_gene: TRBJ2-1; v_gene: TRBV4-1; abundance: .; d_gene: TRBD2; CDR3aa: CASSQVAGGGYEQFF; CDR3nt: TGCGCCAGCAGCCAAGTAGCGGGGGGGGGCTATGAGCAGTTCTTC
j_gene: TRBJ1-2; v_gene: TRBV6-6; abundance: .; d_gene: .; CDR3aa: CASSPQESNGYTF; CDR3nt: TGTGCCAGCAGCCCCCAGGAATCTAATGGCTACACCTTC
j_gene: TRBJ2-7; v_gene: TRBV18; abundance: .; d_gene: .; CDR3aa: CASSRLEDEQYF; CDR3nt: TGTGCCAGCTCACGGTTAGAGGACGAGCAGTACTTC
j_gene: TRBJ2-7; v_gene: TRBV7-2; abundance: .; d_gene: .; CDR3aa: CASRASGGSSYEQYF; CDR3nt: TGTGCCAGCAGAGCGAGCGGAGGAAGCTCCTACGAGCAGTACTTC
j_gene: TRBJ1-5; v_gene: TRBV20-1; abundance: once; d_gene: .; CDR3aa: CSARVPGAGNQPQHF; CDR3nt: TGCAGTGCTAGAGTTCCGGGGGCAGGCAATCAGCCCCAGCATTTT
j_gene: TRBJ1-4; v_gene: TRBV7-2; abundance: .; d_gene: .; CDR3aa: CASSLGDRANEKLFF; CDR3nt: TGTGCCAGCAGCCTAGGAGACCGTGCTAATGAAAAACTGTTTTTT
j_gene: TRBJ2-1; v_gene: TRBV15; abundance: many; d_gene: .; CDR3aa: CATSREVGGAGANEQFF; CDR3nt: TGTGCCACCAGCAGAGAAGTTGGCGGCGCGGGGGCCAATGAGCAGTTCTTC
j_gene: TRBJ2-7; v_gene: TRBV7-9; abundance: .; d_gene: TRBD2; CDR3aa: CASSQTGLREGLDEQYF; CDR3nt: TGTGCCAGCAGCCAAACGGGTCTGCGGGAGGGTTTGGACGAGCAGTACTTC
j_gene: TRBJ2-1; v_gene: TRBV11-2; abundance: .; d_gene: TRBD2; CDR3aa: CASSLFPGGDNEQFF; CDR3nt: TGTGCCAGCAGCTTATTTCCGGGAGGGGACAATGAGCAGTTCTTC
j_gene: TRBJ2-1; v_gene: TRBV5-1; abundance: .; d_gene: TRBD1; CDR3aa: CASATGAPVDEQFF; CDR3nt: TGCGCCAGCGCCACAGGGGCGCCGGTGGATGAGCAGTTCTTC
j_gene: TRBJ2-5; v_gene: TRBV12-3/TRBV12-4; abundance: .; d_gene: TRBD2; CDR3aa: CASSFQGGSWYQETQYF; CDR3nt: TGTGCCAGCAGCTTCCAGGGCGGGAGCTGGTACCAAGAGACCCAGTACTTC
j_gene: TRBJ2-3; v_gene: TRBV12-3/TRBV12-4; abundance: few; d_gene: .; CDR3aa: CASSLDYWAQYF; CDR3nt: TGTGCCAGCAGTTTAGACTACTGGGCGCAGTATTTT
j_gene: TRBJ2-5; v_gene: TRBV5-1; abundance: .; d_gene: .; CDR3aa: CASSGSGIRETQYF; CDR3nt: TGCGCCAGCAGTGGATCGGGTATTAGAGAGACCCAGTACTTC
j_gene: TRBJ1-1; v_gene: TRBV24-1; abundance: .; d_gene: .; CDR3aa: CATSDPMTKEAFF; CDR3nt: TGTGCCACCAGTGATCCGATGACGAAAGAAGCTTTCTTT
j_gene: TRBJ2-1; v_gene: TRBV6-5; abundance: many; d_gene: TRBD2; CDR3aa: CASKTSSGSVSYNEQFF; CDR3nt: TGTGCCAGCAAAACGTCTAGCGGGAGTGTCTCCTACAATGAGCAGTTCTTC
j_gene: TRBJ2-1; v_gene: TRBV6-1; abundance: .; d_gene: TRBD2; CDR3aa: CASSETSGSFYNEQFF; CDR3nt: TGTGCCAGCAGTGAAACTAGCGGGAGTTTTTACAATGAGCAGTTCTTC
j_gene: TRBJ2-3; v_gene: TRBV5-1; abundance: .; d_gene: .; CDR3aa: CASSPAGADTQYF; CDR3nt: TGCGCCAGCAGCCCCGCCGGGGCAGATACGCAGTATTTT
j_gene: TRBJ1-6; v_gene: TRBV9; abundance: few; d_gene: .; CDR3aa: CASSAGDVSPLHF; CDR3nt: TGTGCCAGTTCTGCAGGGGACGTCTCACCCCTCCACTTT
j_gene: TRBJ2-7; v_gene: TRBV15; abundance: .; d_gene: .; CDR3aa: CATSRGRGTLAYEQYF; CDR3nt: TGTGCCACCAGCAGAGGACGGGGCACCCTAGCCTACGAGCAGTACTTC
j_gene: TRBJ1-1; v_gene: TRBV5-1; abundance: .; d_gene: .; CDR3aa: CASSHRPGSGVNTEAFF; CDR3nt: TGCGCCAGCAGCCACAGACCAGGCAGCGGAGTTAACACTGAAGCTTTCTTT
j_gene: TRBJ2-7; v_gene: TRBV3-1; abundance: few; d_gene: TRBD2; CDR3aa: CASSQFSSGIWYEQYF; CDR3nt: TGTGCCAGCAGCCAATTCAGTAGCGGGATATGGTACGAGCAGTACTTC
j_gene: TRBJ2-7; v_gene: TRBV19; abundance: few; d_gene: TRBD2; CDR3aa: CASSIGAGGPYEQYF; CDR3nt: TGTGCCAGTAGTATAGGAGCGGGAGGCCCCTACGAGCAGTACTTC
j_gene: TRBJ2-2; v_gene: TRBV4-3; abundance: many; d_gene: .; CDR3aa: CASSLNRNTGELFF; CDR3nt: TGCGCCAGCAGCCTGAACCGCAACACCGGGGAGCTGTTTTTT
j_gene: TRBJ2-5; v_gene: TRBV12-3/TRBV12-4; abundance: many; d_gene: TRBD2; CDR3aa: CASSFPSGGEWSQYF; CDR3nt: TGTGCCAGCAGTTTCCCTAGCGGGGGGGAATGGTCCCAGTACTTC
j_gene: TRBJ2-1; v_gene: TRBV10-3; abundance: .; d_gene: TRBD2; CDR3aa: CAIGREGYNEQFF; CDR3nt: TGTGCCATCGGGCGGGAGGGTTACAATGAGCAGTTCTTC
j_gene: TRBJ2-1; v_gene: TRBV9; abundance: few; d_gene: TRBD2; CDR3aa: CASSTTGGLSSYNEQFF; CDR3nt: TGTGCCAGCAGCACCACGGGGGGTTTGAGCTCCTACAATGAGCAGTTCTTC
j_gene: TRBJ2-6; v_gene: TRBV6-5; abundance: .; d_gene: .; CDR3aa: CASSYRHSGANVLTF; CDR3nt: TGTGCCAGCAGTTACAGGCACTCTGGGGCCAACGTCCTGACTTTC
j_gene: TRBJ2-2; v_gene: TRBV7-2; abundance: few; d_gene: .; CDR3aa: CASSLSREAGELFF; CDR3nt: TGTGCCAGCAGCTTAAGCAGGGAGGCCGGGGAGCTGTTTTTT
j_gene: TRBJ2-1; v_gene: TRBV5-6; abundance: .; d_gene: TRBD2; CDR3aa: CASSLDWSGRSGEQFF; CDR3nt: TGTGCCAGCAGCTTGGATTGGAGCGGGAGAAGCGGTGAGCAGTTCTTC
j_gene: TRBJ2-1; v_gene: TRBV4-3; abundance: .; d_gene: TRBD2; CDR3aa: CASSQVGLAGVGNEQFF; CDR3nt: TGCGCCAGCAGCCAAGTCGGACTAGCGGGAGTCGGCAATGAGCAGTTCTTC
j_gene: TRBJ2-3; v_gene: TRBV19; abundance: .; d_gene: .; CDR3aa: CASSRAAPLTDTQYF; CDR3nt: TGTGCCAGTAGTAGGGCAGCCCCGCTCACAGATACGCAGTATTTT
j_gene: TRBJ1-4; v_gene: TRBV2; abundance: .; d_gene: .; CDR3aa: CARGKQGSNEKLFF; CDR3nt: TGTGCCAGGGGGAAGCAGGGCTCCAATGAAAAACTGTTTTTT
j_gene: TRBJ2-1; v_gene: TRBV20-1; abundance: .; d_gene: .; CDR3aa: CCAAQAGQRRYNEQFF; CDR3nt: TGCTGTGCTGCTCAGGCTGGACAGCGCCGATACAATGAGCAGTTCTTC
j_gene: TRBJ1-1; v_gene: TRBV7-9; abundance: few; d_gene: .; CDR3aa: CASSRGGGHVTEAFF; CDR3nt: TGTGCCAGCAGTCGGGGGGGTGGGCACGTCACTGAAGCTTTCTTT
j_gene: TRBJ2-5; v_gene: TRBV19; abundance: .; d_gene: .; CDR3aa: CASSAGTETQYF; CDR3nt: TGTGCCAGTAGTGCAGGGACCGAGACCCAGTACTTC
j_gene: TRBJ2-5; v_gene: TRBV27; abundance: many; d_gene: .; CDR3aa: CASSTYTQETQYF; CDR3nt: TGTGCCAGCAGTACGTACACCCAAGAGACCCAGTACTTC
j_gene: TRBJ2-1; v_gene: TRBV7-7; abundance: few; d_gene: .; CDR3aa: CASSLGVGGTYNEQFF; CDR3nt: TGTGCCAGCAGCTTGGGAGTGGGAGGTACCTACAATGAGCAGTTCTTC
j_gene: TRBJ2-7; v_gene: TRBV20-1; abundance: few; d_gene: .; CDR3aa: CSKPVENSYEQYF; CDR3nt: TGCAGCAAACCAGTAGAGAACTCCTACGAGCAGTACTTC
j_gene: TRBJ1-4; v_gene: TRBV20-1; abundance: .; d_gene: .; CDR3aa: CSARDSQGLGPNEKLFF; CDR3nt: TGCAGTGCTAGAGACTCACAGGGTCTGGGACCTAATGAAAAACTGTTTTTT
j_gene: TRBJ2-7; v_gene: TRBV27; abundance: .; d_gene: TRBD1; CDR3aa: CASKMGQHSYEQYF; CDR3nt: TGTGCCAGCAAAATGGGACAGCACTCCTACGAGCAGTACTTC
j_gene: TRBJ2-4; v_gene: TRBV3-1; abundance: .; d_gene: .; CDR3aa: CASSQENIQYF; CDR3nt: TGTGCCAGCAGCCAAGAGAACATTCAGTACTTC
j_gene: TRBJ2-5; v_gene: TRBV7-9; abundance: few; d_gene: TRBD1; CDR3aa: CASSQTGGVETQYF; CDR3nt: TGTGCCAGCAGTCAAACAGGGGGCGTAGAGACCCAGTACTTC
j_gene: TRBJ2-7; v_gene: TRBV27; abundance: .; d_gene: .; CDR3aa: CASSFSRGPAYEQYF; CDR3nt: TGTGCCAGCAGTTTCTCTAGAGGGCCCGCCTACGAGCAGTACTTC
j_gene: TRBJ2-7; v_gene: TRBV12-3/TRBV12-4; abundance: .; d_gene: TRBD1; CDR3aa: CASSSGTGVREQYF; CDR3nt: TGTGCCAGCAGTTCCGGGACAGGGGTTCGTGAGCAGTACTTC